This record concerns one TCR beta chain sequence. The sample is drawn from a study of early T cells in non-severe SARS-CoV-2 infection. At the level of the study: The input, bulk RNA from unsorted whole blood, was sequenced, and chains were unpaired.

The CDR3 contains 15 residues. The trim removed 2 bases at V and 3 bases at J, leaving 6 bases unmatched. Unique molecular identifiers were added to individual cDNA molecules. TCRdb passed the 5' RACE reads through MiXCR, listing each CDR3 protein once. Seen here are tens of thousands of distinct CDR3 sequences, about 11% observed once, and the top ten hold around 12%. The starting material was whole blood, obtained at baseline. This TCR was recovered from an adult who was a healthcare worker with PCR-confirmed SARS-CoV-2 infection or an uninfected control (not recorded which). J is TRBJ2-7 and V is TRBV12-3 or TRBV12-4; TRBD2 matches 8 bases. The CDR3 protein is CASSLRTSQNYEQYF. The CDR3 DNA reads as TGTGCCAGCAGTTTAAGGACTAGCCAGAACTACGAGCAGTACTTC.